The 26 T cell receptor beta chains presented below share a single source sample, sequenced in a study of T cells in women clearing cervical HPV infection listed by TCRdb under 2018. Libraries were constructed by the immunoSEQ multiplex PCR assay. TCRdb took over this immuneACCESS table, retaining in-frame rearrangements with V and J assigned. Such tables are incomplete; in checked studies, under half of the missing clones stem from an unresolved V gene, and the remainder is unexplained. The sample table records roughly 48,000 clones. About 1.5% of the sample is in the top ten clones. Sample: blood buffy coat. Source of these receptors: a woman between 18 and 75 years old with a cervical HPV16 infection that either progressed to CIN3+ or cleared (not recorded which).

As for this clone: Coverage ceases 3 residues before the CDR3 finishes, and the germline J gene fills in the end. V and J are TRBV18 and TRBJ2-5, with TRBD2 matching over 11 bases. Germline trimming cut 1 base from V and 2 bases from J; bases unmatched to any gene: 3. The CDR3 is made up of 16 amino acids. Germline V gene lookup returns CDR1 KGHSH and CDR2 LQKENI. The chain's CDR3 is CASSPLASGRQETQYF. CDR3 bases read: TGTGCCAGCTCACCACTAGCTAGCGGGAGGCAAGAGACC.

Concerning this clone itself: Read coverage stops 3 residues before the CDR3 terminus; the germline J gene supplies the remainder. This chain connects TRBV4-2 to TRBJ1-4, with 8 bases lining up with TRBD1. The CDR3 runs 14 residues. V shed 5 bases, J shed 10 bases, and the junction held 9 bases outside the gene matches. In germline, CDR1 is LGHNA, CDR2 YNFKEQ. The part of the CDR3 DNA that was read is TGTGCCAGCAGCGTGGACAGGGAAGACGGAAAA. It encodes CASSVDREDGK. The whole CDR3 region reads CASSVDREDGKLFF.

As to this clone: The read stops 3 residues short of the end of the CDR3; the missing end is completed from the germline J gene. The chain recombines TRBV29-1 with TRBJ1-3; the D is unclear. Germline V lookup: CDR1 SQVTM, CDR2 ANQGSEA. The length of the CDR3 is 14 residues. Trimming pared 4 bases from V and 0 bases from J, leaving 10 bases between. The CDR3 loop reads CSVVPGSSGNTIYF. Partial CDR3 DNA: TGCAGCGTTGTTCCAGGCAGCTCTGGAAACACC.

Comment on this clone: Read sequence stops 3 residues before the CDR3 end, and the germline J gene provides the missing end. The V gene is TRBV19, the J gene TRBJ1-2, with D tentatively TRBD1 (6 bases). The CDR3 has 15 amino acids. V dropped 11 bases and J dropped 3 bases, with 22 bases sitting between them. CDR1 is LNHDA, CDR2 SQIVND, per germline (reference sequence). CDR3 DNA (partial): TGTGCCGCCAGACCACAGGGAAGAACTGACTATGGC. Its protein product is CAARPQGRTDYG. From start to end, the CDR3 is CAARPQGRTDYGYTF.

As regards this clone: Read data end 3 residues before the CDR3 end; the end is taken from the germline J gene. V usage is TRBV19 and J usage is TRBJ1-5; 8 nucleotides agree with TRBD1. In germline, CDR1 is LNHDA, CDR2 SQIVND (reference sequence). V was clipped by 2 bases and J by 4 bases; unmatched bases: 7. This CDR3 is built from 16 residues. The chain's CDR3 is CASSIRTGPINQPQHF. The CDR3 bases that were read are TGTGCCAGTAGTATAAGGACAGGGCCTATTAATCAGCCC.

In the case of this clone: Read sequence stops 3 residues before the CDR3 end, and the germline J gene provides the missing end. The V gene is TRBV10-1, the J gene TRBJ2-2; TRBD2 aligns across 10 bases. This CDR3 has 18 residues. Trimming took 1 base from V and 1 from J; bases not matched to a gene: 6. CDR1 is WNHNN, CDR2 SYGVQD, per germline (reference sequence). The CDR3 DNA, read in part, is TGCGCCAGCAGTGAGTTCAGCGGGAGGGCCGGGAACACCGGGGAG. Amino acid sequence: CASSEFSGRAGNTGE. The whole CDR3 sequence reads CASSEFSGRAGNTGELFF.

CDR3 loop: CAWNRQDNQPQHF. CDR3 DNA (partial): TGTGCCTGGAATAGGCAGGACAATCAGCCC. The chain joins TRBV30 to TRBJ1-5; D is ambiguous. The read ends 3 residues before the CDR3 terminus; that terminus is restored from the germline J gene. CDR1 GTSNPN and CDR2 SVGIG come from the germline V gene (reference sequence). The CDR3 contains 13 residues. With 4 bases removed from V and 3 bases from J, the gap between germline ends came to 10 bases.

As for this clone: Sequencing ends 3 residues short of the CDR3 end; the germline J gene provides the rest. This chain connects TRBV20-1 to TRBJ1-6, with 7 bases fitting TRBD1. Germline V gives CDR1 DFQATT, CDR2 SNEGSKA (reference sequence). V shed 3 bases, J shed 10 bases, and the junction held 15 bases outside the gene matches. The CDR3 contains 16 residues. CDR3 DNA, as far as it was read: TGCAGTGCTAGGGAACCTACAGGGGTAAGGGACTCACCC. Protein product: CSAREPTGVRDSP. The full CDR3 is CSAREPTGVRDSPLHF.

On this clone: The observed sequence ends 3 residues before the CDR3 terminus, with the missing tail filled in from the germline J gene. This chain uses TRBV5-4 with TRBJ1-1; D may be TRBD1 (6 bases). CDR3 length equals 15 residues. Germline CDR1 reads SGHNT; CDR2 reads YYREEE (reference sequence). The DNA read from the CDR3 is TGTGCCAGCAGCTTGGTGCAGGGGCCGGGGGGGCAA. Residues: CASSLVQGPGGQ. In full, the CDR3 is CASSLVQGPGGQAFF.

Comments on this clone: The sequence runs out 3 residues before the end of the CDR3; the remainder is reconstructed from the germline J gene. This chain uses TRBV7-2 with TRBJ1-6, with 7 positions matching TRBD1. This CDR3 comprises 15 residues. Trimming took 4 bases from V and 7 from J; bases not matched to a gene: 7. CDR1 and CDR2 (germline): SGHTA, FQGNSA. The CDR3 loop reads CASSSYRGGNSPLHF. CDR3 bases read: TGTGCCAGCAGCTCATACAGGGGTGGAAATTCACCC.

On this clone itself: The read comes to an end 3 residues before the CDR3 does, leaving the germline J gene to fill in the end. The genes are TRBV10-3 and TRBJ2-1, with 7 bases that match TRBD1. V lost 5 bases, J lost 0 bases, and 4 bases stayed unmatched. This CDR3 has 15 amino acids. The germline CDR1 and CDR2 sequences are ENHRY and SYGVKD. This CDR3 is CAISRSGGSYNEQFF. The sequenced CDR3 bases are TGTGCCATCAGTCGATCAGGGGGCTCCTACAATGAG.

Notes on this clone: The CDR3 end lies 3 residues beyond the end of the read and is filled in from the germline J gene. This chain joins TRBV7-8 and TRBJ1-6; D gene uncertain. The CDR3 totals 16 residues. V lost 5 bases and J 8 bases, leaving 19 bases between the germline ends. CDR1 SGHVS and CDR2 FQNEAQ come from the germline V gene. CDR3: CASSPLNTVMDSPLHF. The CDR3 bases that were read are TGTGCCAGCAGCCCATTAAATACGGTCATGGATTCACCC.

As for this clone: The read halts 3 residues ahead of the CDR3 end, with the missing end drawn from the germline J gene. The rearrangement uses TRBV4-1 and TRBJ1-1, with unresolved D. V was trimmed by 2 bases and J by 1 base, leaving 8 bases between them. The germline CDR1 and CDR2 sequences are MGHRA and YSYEKL. This CDR3 spans 14 amino acids. CDR3 amino acids: CASSQSWANTEAFF. CDR3 DNA (partial): TGCGCCAGCAGCCAAAGCTGGGCGAACACTGAA.

Points on this clone: The CDR3 end falls 3 residues outside the read, so it is completed with the germline J gene. The J gene is TRBJ1-2, the V gene TRBV5-4; D perhaps matches TRBD1 (5 bases). CDR1 is SGHNT, CDR2 YYREEE, per germline (reference sequence). The CDR3 has 13 residues. V shed 0 bases and J shed 3 bases, with 6 bases lying between them. Partial CDR3 DNA: TGTGCCAGCAGCTTGGGAGGGGACTATGGC. Translated: CASSLGGDYG. The complete CDR3 protein is CASSLGGDYGYTF.

As to this clone: The read gets to within 3 residues of the CDR3 end, and the germline J gene fills in the rest. This chain joins TRBV28 and TRBJ2-1; 9 bases map to TRBD1. CDR3 size: 14 residues. V gave up 8 bases and J gave up 8 bases; unmatched junction bases: 10. Germline CDR1 MDHEN, CDR2 SYDVKM. CDR3: CASSRRTGVDEQFF. The covered CDR3 bases are TGTGCCAGCTCCCGCCGGACAGGGGTCGATGAG. The full variable domain, its missing parts supplied by reference TRBV28 and TRBJ2-1, is DVKVTQSSRYLVKRTGEKVFLECVQDMDHENMFWYRQDPGLGLRLIYFSYDVKMKEKGDIPEGYSVSREKKERFSLILESASTNQTSMYLCASSRRTGVDEQFFGPGTRLTVL.

Details on this clone: The missing CDR3 end, 3 residues past where the read stops, is filled in from the germline J gene. V and J are TRBV6-2 or TRBV6-3 and TRBJ1-1; the D gene is possibly TRBD1 (6 bases). The CDR3 is 15 residues long. Trimming left V 7 bases short and J 1 base short, with 16 bases between. CDR1 MNHEY and CDR2 SVGEGT come from the germline V gene. The sequenced part of the CDR3 DNA is TGTGCCAGCACCAGACAGGCGAATGCGAACACTGAA. Translation gives CASTRQANANTE. The full-length CDR3 reads as CASTRQANANTEAFF.

On this clone: The CDR3 end is not reached by the read, which stops 3 residues before it; the germline J gene fills it in. The rearrangement uses TRBV10-3 and TRBJ1-1; D gene unclear. The CDR3 loop spans 16 amino acids. Trimming shortened V by 0 bases and J by 0 bases, and 11 bases separated the two germline ends. Germline V gene lookup returns CDR1 ENHRY and CDR2 SYGVKD. The CDR3 here is CAISESSTGMNTEAFF. The sequenced CDR3 bases are TGTGCCATCAGTGAGTCGAGTACGGGGATGAACACTGAA.

The sequenced part of the CDR3 DNA is TGTGCCAGCAGCTTGGTCGGACAGGATAATTCACCC. This codes for CASSLVGQDNSP. The whole CDR3 is CASSLVGQDNSPLHF. The chain combines TRBV5-5 with TRBJ1-6, with 7 nucleotides matching TRBD1. The read terminates 3 residues ahead of where the CDR3 ends, so the germline J gene completes it. V was clipped by 0 bases and J by 5 bases; unmatched bases: 2. The CDR3 runs 15 residues. The germline CDR1 and CDR2 sequences are SGHKS and YYEKEE (reference sequence).

Concerning this clone: The CDR3 end falls 3 residues outside the read, so it is completed with the germline J gene. The chain links TRBV6-2 or TRBV6-3 to TRBJ2-5; 7 nucleotides match TRBD1. Per the germline V gene, CDR1 is MNHEY and CDR2 is SVGEGT. This CDR3 comprises 15 residues. J lost 2 bases, V lost 6 bases, and 9 bases had no gene match. The CDR3 bases that were read are TGTGCCAGCAGGTTTACAGGGGTCCCACAAGAGACC. It yields the protein CASRFTGVPQET. The whole CDR3 protein is CASRFTGVPQETQYF.

A note on this clone: With the read ending 3 residues before the CDR3 end, the germline J gene is used to fill in that end. This chain links TRBV2 with TRBJ2-5; possibly TRBD1 for D (6 bases). CDR1 is SNHLY and CDR2 is FYNNEI in the germline V gene. The CDR3 has 13 residues. Trimming shortened V by 7 bases and J by 2 bases, and 11 bases separated the two germline ends. Partial CDR3 DNA: TGTGCCAGCAACAGGGCCATGCAAGAGACC. The encoded protein is CASNRAMQET. The whole CDR3 protein is CASNRAMQETQYF.

As concerns this clone: The observed sequence ends 3 residues before the CDR3 terminus, with the missing tail filled in from the germline J gene. The chain employs TRBV7-9 and TRBJ1-1; unclear D gene. The CDR3 extends over 14 amino acids. Trimming cost V 5 bases and J 4 bases, with 14 bases left between them. CDR1 SEHNR and CDR2 FQNEAQ come from the germline V gene (reference sequence). CDR3 DNA, as far as it was read: TGTGCCAGCAGCCCCCGCGGAGCTTTCACTGAA. Translating gives CASSPRGAFTE. The full CDR3 sequence reads CASSPRGAFTEAFF.

With respect to this clone: The read ends 3 residues before the CDR3 terminus; that terminus is restored from the germline J gene. V is TRBV5-1 and J is TRBJ1-3; no reliable D call. Germline CDR1 and CDR2: SGHRS and YFSETQ. The CDR3 is 14 residues long. Trimming pared 5 bases from V and 0 bases from J, leaving 9 bases between. Incomplete CDR3 DNA: TGCGCCAGCAGGGAGACTTTCTCTGGAAACACC. Encoded protein: CASRETFSGNT. The CDR3 in its entirety is CASRETFSGNTIYF. The whole variable domain, remainder taken from reference TRBV5-1 and TRBJ1-3, is KAGVTQTPRYLIKTRGQQVTLSCSPISGHRSVSWYQQTPGQGLQFLFEYFSETQRNKGNFPGRFSGRQFSNSRSEMNVSTLELGDSALYLCASRETFSGNTIYFGEGSWLTVV.

For this clone: The read halts 3 residues ahead of the CDR3 end, with the missing end drawn from the germline J gene. This chain uses TRBV7-8 with TRBJ2-5; 15 bases are a match to TRBD2. The CDR3 has 16 residues. V lost 5 bases, J lost 3 bases, and 4 bases stayed unmatched. CDR1 and CDR2 from the germline V gene are SGHVS and FQNEAQ. This CDR3 is CASSLRTSGGEETQYF. Incomplete CDR3 DNA: TGTGCCAGCAGCCTCCGGACTAGCGGGGGGGAAGAGACC.

Concerning this clone: The read falls 3 residues short of the CDR3 end, and the missing part is taken from the germline J gene. The chain has TRBV2 and TRBJ2-1; 11 bases are a match to TRBD2. V shed 6 bases and J 2 bases; nucleotides not matched to a gene: 3. Germline values: CDR1 SNHLY, CDR2 FYNNEI. The CDR3 sequence is 15 residues long. The CDR3 region is CASRWTSGPYNEQFF. The CDR3 DNA, read in part, is TGTGCCAGCAGGTGGACTAGCGGGCCCTACAATGAG. Full variable domain (missing parts from reference TRBV2 and TRBJ2-1): EPEVTQTPSHQVTQMGQEVILRCVPISNHLYFYWYRQILGQKVEFLVSFYNNEISEKSEIFDDQFSVERPDGSNFTLKIRSTKLEDSAMYFCASRWTSGPYNEQFFGPGTRLTVL.

CDR3 bases read: TGTGCCAGCAGTGAAAGACAGGGGCCAACCTACGAG. It codes for CASSERQGPTYE. The complete CDR3 reads CASSERQGPTYEQYF. V gene TRBV6-1 combines with J gene TRBJ2-7, with TRBD1 matching over 8 bases. The read terminates 3 residues ahead of where the CDR3 ends, so the germline J gene completes it. The CDR3 loop spans 15 amino acids. Trimming removed 2 bases from V and 2 bases from J; junction bases left unmatched: 5. Germline CDR1 MNHNS, CDR2 SASEGT.

A note on this clone: The read ends 3 residues early relative to the CDR3; the germline J gene fills the gap. V gene TRBV19 combines with J gene TRBJ1-2, with TRBD1 identical over 7 bases. Trimming at V came to 6 bases and at J to 4 bases, leaving 5 bases not matched to a gene. The CDR3 is made up of 13 amino acids. Germline V CDR1 and CDR2: LNHDA, SQIVND (reference sequence). The CDR3 loop is CASRLQGRYGYTF. The covered CDR3 bases are TGTGCCAGTAGGCTACAGGGGCGCTATGGC. The full variable domain, in which reference TRBV19 and TRBJ1-2 provide the parts outside the CDR3, is DGGITQSPKYLFRKEGQNVTLSCEQNLNHDAMYWYRQDPGQGLRLIYYSQIVNDFQKGDIAEGYSVSREKKESFPLTVTSAQKNPTAFYLCASRLQGRYGYTFGSGTRLTVV.